This is a list of T cell receptor beta chains from one sample in a study of blood T cell repertoires in COVID-19. Data came from immunoSEQ multiplex PCR; TCRdb stores just in-frame clones and leaves some out. The sample lists around 150,000 clones; approximately 80% were seen once. Sequencing was performed on peripheral blood. These TCRs come from a woman older than 75 with acute or convalescent COVID-19. Each CDR3 is given with its conserved first and last residue. The D gene is left open where the match is weak. Clone size is not always given. Where it is, it says once, few, many or a class for expanded clones.

clone size: .; CDR3 length: 16; J gene: TRBJ2-7; V gene: TRBV3-1/TRBV3-2; D gene: TRBD2; CDR3 DNA: TGTGCCAGCAGCCATATCGCGGGAGGCCTCTCCTACGAGCAGTACTTC; CDR3 protein: CASSHIAGGLSYEQYF
clone size: few; CDR3 length: 14; J gene: TRBJ1-6; V gene: TRBV4-1; D gene: .; CDR3 DNA: TGCGCCAGCAGCCAAATCAGGTTAAATTCACCCCTCCACTTT; CDR3 protein: CASSQIRLNSPLHF
clone size: .; CDR3 length: 13; J gene: TRBJ1-3; V gene: TRBV19; D gene: .; CDR3 DNA: TGTGCCAGTAGTCCGACAGATGGAAACACCATATATTTT; CDR3 protein: CASSPTDGNTIYF
clone size: once; CDR3 length: 14; J gene: TRBJ2-7; V gene: TRBV19; D gene: TRBD2; CDR3 DNA: TGTGCCAGTAGTAATAGCGGGAGGAGCTACGAGCAGTACTTC; CDR3 protein: CASSNSGRSYEQYF
clone size: .; CDR3 length: 16; J gene: TRBJ2-1; V gene: TRBV4-1; D gene: TRBD2; CDR3 DNA: TGCGCCACCCAACCCCCCGGGACTAGCTCCTACAATGAGCAGTTCTTC; CDR3 protein: CATQPPGTSSYNEQFF
clone size: .; CDR3 length: 15; J gene: TRBJ2-6; V gene: TRBV29-1; D gene: TRBD1; CDR3 DNA: TGCAGCGTTGCGGGACAGAGTTCTGGGGCCAACGTCCTGACTTTC; CDR3 protein: CSVAGQSSGANVLTF
clone size: once; CDR3 length: 14; J gene: TRBJ1-2; V gene: TRBV27; D gene: TRBD1; CDR3 DNA: TGTGCCAGCAGAGCCCAGGGACAGGGGGATGGCTACACCTTC; CDR3 protein: CASRAQGQGDGYTF
clone size: .; CDR3 length: 12; J gene: TRBJ1-1; V gene: TRBV11-2; D gene: .; CDR3 DNA: TGTGCCAGCAGCTCGTCCCTAGCTGAAGCTTTCTTT; CDR3 protein: CASSSSLAEAFF
clone size: once; CDR3 length: 12; J gene: TRBJ2-1; V gene: TRBV24-1; D gene: .; CDR3 DNA: TGTGCCACCAGTGATGTGAATAGCGCTATGTTCTTC; CDR3 protein: CATSDVNSAMFF
clone size: .; CDR3 length: 14; J gene: TRBJ1-1; V gene: TRBV7-9; D gene: TRBD1; CDR3 DNA: TGTGCCAGCAGCCCACGACAGGGGGTGACTGAAGCTTTCTTT; CDR3 protein: CASSPRQGVTEAFF
clone size: .; CDR3 length: 15; J gene: TRBJ1-2; V gene: TRBV5-6; D gene: .; CDR3 DNA: TGTGCCAGCAGCCCCCCCGGGGAGGGAAACTATGGCTACACCTTC; CDR3 protein: CASSPPGEGNYGYTF
clone size: .; CDR3 length: 14; J gene: TRBJ1-1; V gene: TRBV2; D gene: .; CDR3 DNA: TGTGCCAGCAGGACGAGTACGGGAGGGTCCGAAGCTTTCTTT; CDR3 protein: CASRTSTGGSEAFF
clone size: .; CDR3 length: 14; J gene: TRBJ1-5; V gene: TRBV30; D gene: .; CDR3 DNA: TGTGCCTGGAGTACCGGGGGTGTGTATCAGCCCCAGCATTTT; CDR3 protein: CAWSTGGVYQPQHF
clone size: .; CDR3 length: 16; J gene: TRBJ2-5; V gene: TRBV11-2; D gene: TRBD2; CDR3 DNA: TGTGCCAGCAGCTTAGAAACGGGAGGGCGGCAAGAGACCCAGTACTTC; CDR3 protein: CASSLETGGRQETQYF
clone size: .; CDR3 length: 13; J gene: TRBJ1-4; V gene: TRBV10-1; D gene: TRBD1; CDR3 DNA: TGCGCCAGTGGGGACAGCCTTAATGAAAAACTGTTTTTT; CDR3 protein: CASGDSLNEKLFF
clone size: .; CDR3 length: 13; J gene: TRBJ1-2; V gene: TRBV6-6; D gene: .; CDR3 DNA: TGTGCCAGCAGTGGGACACCTAACTATGGCTACACCTTC; CDR3 protein: CASSGTPNYGYTF
clone size: .; CDR3 length: 15; J gene: TRBJ2-4; V gene: TRBV6-2/TRBV6-3; D gene: .; CDR3 DNA: TGTGCCAGCAGTTATCGAGATGCCGCCAAAAACATTCAGTACTTC; CDR3 protein: CASSYRDAAKNIQYF
clone size: .; CDR3 length: 17; J gene: TRBJ2-5; V gene: TRBV15; D gene: TRBD2; CDR3 DNA: TGTGCCACCAGCAGAAGTAGCGGGAGGGTTGGGCGAGAGACCCAGTACTTC; CDR3 protein: CATSRSSGRVGRETQYF
clone size: .; CDR3 length: 12; J gene: TRBJ1-2; V gene: TRBV2; D gene: .; CDR3 DNA: TGTGCCAGCAGGGGGGACACCTATGGCTACACCTTC; CDR3 protein: CASRGDTYGYTF
clone size: .; CDR3 length: 15; J gene: TRBJ1-5; V gene: TRBV11-2; D gene: TRBD1; CDR3 DNA: TGTGCCAGCAGCTTATACGGACAGGGAGAACAGCCCCAGCATTTT; CDR3 protein: CASSLYGQGEQPQHF
clone size: .; CDR3 length: 13; J gene: TRBJ1-1; V gene: TRBV7-9; D gene: .; CDR3 DNA: TGTGCCAGCAGCATAACAGGCTACACTGAAGCTTTCTTT; CDR3 protein: CASSITGYTEAFF
clone size: .; CDR3 length: 17; J gene: TRBJ2-2; V gene: TRBV7-6; D gene: .; CDR3 DNA: TGTGCCAGCAGCTTAGAGGCCGGACTAACGAACACCGGGGAGCTGTTTTTT; CDR3 protein: CASSLEAGLTNTGELFF
clone size: .; CDR3 length: 15; J gene: TRBJ2-1; V gene: TRBV9; D gene: TRBD2; CDR3 DNA: TGTGCCAGCAGCGTTCTAGCGGGGGCATACAATGAGCAGTTCTTC; CDR3 protein: CASSVLAGAYNEQFF
clone size: .; CDR3 length: 12; J gene: TRBJ1-4; V gene: TRBV21-1; D gene: .; CDR3 DNA: TGTGCCAGCGACATAGTTAATGAAAAACTGTTTTTT; CDR3 protein: CASDIVNEKLFF
clone size: .; CDR3 length: 14; J gene: TRBJ1-2; V gene: TRBV6-5; D gene: .; CDR3 DNA: TGTGCCAGCAGTTACTCGAGGTCAGGGAGGGGCTACACCTTC; CDR3 protein: CASSYSRSGRGYTF
clone size: .; CDR3 length: 13; J gene: TRBJ2-1; V gene: TRBV7-9; D gene: .; CDR3 DNA: TGTGCCAGCAGCCCCGCGGTTTACAATGAGCAGTTCTTC; CDR3 protein: CASSPAVYNEQFF
clone size: once; CDR3 length: 14; J gene: TRBJ2-3; V gene: TRBV6-2/TRBV6-3; D gene: .; CDR3 DNA: TGTGCCAGCAGTCACACGGGGGGCGCAGATACGCAGTATTTT; CDR3 protein: CASSHTGGADTQYF
clone size: .; CDR3 length: 15; J gene: TRBJ2-7; V gene: TRBV20-1; D gene: TRBD2; CDR3 DNA: TGCAGTGCCAGTGGGATTGGGGGAGGGACCTACGAGCAGTACTTC; CDR3 protein: CSASGIGGGTYEQYF
clone size: .; CDR3 length: 13; J gene: TRBJ2-1; V gene: TRBV12-3/TRBV12-4; D gene: .; CDR3 DNA: TGTGCCAGCAGTTCGGGAGACTACAATGAGCAGTTCTTC; CDR3 protein: CASSSGDYNEQFF
clone size: .; CDR3 length: 12; J gene: TRBJ2-4; V gene: TRBV29-1; D gene: .; CDR3 DNA: TGCAGCGTTGAGGCAGGGTTGGACATTCAGTACTTC; CDR3 protein: CSVEAGLDIQYF
clone size: .; CDR3 length: 15; J gene: TRBJ2-2; V gene: TRBV7-7; D gene: .; CDR3 DNA: TGTGCCAGCAGTACAGCAACTGCGAACACCGGGGAGCTGTTTTTT; CDR3 protein: CASSTATANTGELFF
clone size: few; CDR3 length: 15; J gene: TRBJ2-5; V gene: TRBV6-2/TRBV6-3; D gene: .; CDR3 DNA: TGTGCCAGCAGTCGCCCCTCCACAGGGAGAGAGACCCAGTACTTC; CDR3 protein: CASSRPSTGRETQYF
clone size: .; CDR3 length: 17; J gene: TRBJ2-3; V gene: TRBV5-6; D gene: TRBD2; CDR3 DNA: TGTGCCAGCAGCACCTCAGGGGCTAGCGGGAGAGGAGATACGCAGTATTTT; CDR3 protein: CASSTSGASGRGDTQYF
clone size: .; CDR3 length: 14; J gene: TRBJ1-1; V gene: TRBV18; D gene: .; CDR3 DNA: TGTGCCAGCTCGCTAGCGGACCTTGGCACTGAAGCTTTCTTT; CDR3 protein: CASSLADLGTEAFF
clone size: .; CDR3 length: 15; J gene: TRBJ1-6; V gene: TRBV4-2; D gene: .; CDR3 DNA: TGTGCCAGCAGCCAAGTTCAGGGTGATAATTCACCCCTCCACTTT; CDR3 protein: CASSQVQGDNSPLHF
clone size: once; CDR3 length: 15; J gene: TRBJ1-4; V gene: TRBV5-1; D gene: .; CDR3 DNA: TGCGCCAGCAGCTCCGGGGTGACGGCTAATGAAAAACTGTTTTTT; CDR3 protein: CASSSGVTANEKLFF
clone size: .; CDR3 length: 19; J gene: TRBJ2-6; V gene: TRBV18; D gene: TRBD1; CDR3 DNA: TGTGCCAGCTCACCGCAACCGGGACAGGGCCTTCCGGGGGCCAACGTCCTGACTTTC; CDR3 protein: CASSPQPGQGLPGANVLTF
clone size: .; CDR3 length: 15; J gene: TRBJ2-3; V gene: TRBV9; D gene: TRBD2; CDR3 DNA: TGTGCCAGCAGCGTAGCGACTAGCGGACGGGGAACGCAGTATTTT; CDR3 protein: CASSVATSGRGTQYF
clone size: .; CDR3 length: 13; J gene: TRBJ1-2; V gene: TRBV12-3/TRBV12-4; D gene: TRBD1; CDR3 DNA: TGTGCCAGCAGTCCCACAGGGGGCTATGGCTACACCTTC; CDR3 protein: CASSPTGGYGYTF
clone size: .; CDR3 length: 14; J gene: TRBJ2-2; V gene: TRBV18; D gene: .; CDR3 DNA: TGTGCCAGCTCACCACCGAGTACCACCGGGGAGCTGTTTTTT; CDR3 protein: CASSPPSTTGELFF
clone size: .; CDR3 length: 16; J gene: TRBJ2-3; V gene: TRBV6-2/TRBV6-3; D gene: .; CDR3 DNA: TGTGCCAGCAGTTACGTGGGGGCAGCGGGACCAGATACGCAGTATTTT; CDR3 protein: CASSYVGAAGPDTQYF
clone size: .; CDR3 length: 15; J gene: TRBJ1-1; V gene: TRBV25-1; D gene: .; CDR3 DNA: TGTGCCAGCGGTCGGGGGGGGGCGACCCGTCATGAAGCTTTCTTT; CDR3 protein: CASGRGGATRHEAFF